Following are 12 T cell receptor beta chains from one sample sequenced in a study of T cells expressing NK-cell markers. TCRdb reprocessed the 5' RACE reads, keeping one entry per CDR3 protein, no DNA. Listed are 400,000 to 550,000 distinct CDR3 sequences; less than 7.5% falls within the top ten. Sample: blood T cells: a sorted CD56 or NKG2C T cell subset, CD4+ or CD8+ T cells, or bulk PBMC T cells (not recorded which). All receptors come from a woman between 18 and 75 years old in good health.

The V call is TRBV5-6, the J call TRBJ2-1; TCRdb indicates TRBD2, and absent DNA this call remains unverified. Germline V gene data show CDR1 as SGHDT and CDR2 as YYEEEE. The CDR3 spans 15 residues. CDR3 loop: CASTSLAGRYNEQFF.

The CDR3: CSARVGVAGKGLSEQFF. The rearrangement links TRBV20-1 to TRBJ2-1; TCRdb returns TRBD2, unconfirmable since there is no DNA. Germline V gene lookup returns CDR1 DFQATT and CDR2 SNEGSKA (reference sequence). The CDR3 totals 17 residues.

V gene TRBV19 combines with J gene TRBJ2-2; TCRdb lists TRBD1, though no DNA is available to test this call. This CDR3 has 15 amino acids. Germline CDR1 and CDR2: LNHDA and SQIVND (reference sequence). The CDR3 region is CASTLGGAGTGELFF.

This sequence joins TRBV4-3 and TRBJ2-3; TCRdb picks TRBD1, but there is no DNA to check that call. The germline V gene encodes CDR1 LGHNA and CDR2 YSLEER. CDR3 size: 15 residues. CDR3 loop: CASSRAGYSTDTQYF.

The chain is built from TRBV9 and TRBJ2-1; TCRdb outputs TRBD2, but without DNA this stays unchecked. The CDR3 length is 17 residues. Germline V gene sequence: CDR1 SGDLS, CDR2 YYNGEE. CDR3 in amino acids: CASSVAITSGSIDEQFF. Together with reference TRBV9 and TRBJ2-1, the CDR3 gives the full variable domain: DSGVTQTPKHLITATGQRVTLRCSPRSGDLSVYWYQQSLDQGLQFLIQYYNGEERAKGNILERFSAQQFPDLHSELNLSSLELGDSALYFCASSVAITSGSIDEQFFGPGTRLTVL.

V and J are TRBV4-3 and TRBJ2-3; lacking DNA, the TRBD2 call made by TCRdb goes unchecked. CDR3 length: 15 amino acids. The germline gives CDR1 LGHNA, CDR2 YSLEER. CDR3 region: CASSQDGWKGDTQYF.

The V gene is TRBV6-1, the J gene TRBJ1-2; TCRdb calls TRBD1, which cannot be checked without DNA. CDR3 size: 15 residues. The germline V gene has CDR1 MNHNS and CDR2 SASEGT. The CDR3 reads CASSQSGQGNYGYTF.

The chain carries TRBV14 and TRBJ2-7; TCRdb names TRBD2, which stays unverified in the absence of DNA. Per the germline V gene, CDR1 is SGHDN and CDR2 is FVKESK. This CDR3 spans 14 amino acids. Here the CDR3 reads CASSLGLAGAEQYF.

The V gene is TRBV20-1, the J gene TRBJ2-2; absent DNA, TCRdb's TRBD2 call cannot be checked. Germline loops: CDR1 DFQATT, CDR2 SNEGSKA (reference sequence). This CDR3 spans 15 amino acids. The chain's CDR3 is CSASPSGRLDGELFF.

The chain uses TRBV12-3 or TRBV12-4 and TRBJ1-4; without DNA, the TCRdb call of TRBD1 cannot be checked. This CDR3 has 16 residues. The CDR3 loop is CASSPGWGEGGEKLFF.

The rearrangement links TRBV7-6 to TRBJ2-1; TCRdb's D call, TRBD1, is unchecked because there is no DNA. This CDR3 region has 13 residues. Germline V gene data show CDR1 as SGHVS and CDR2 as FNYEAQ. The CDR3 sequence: CASSLGEWGEQFF. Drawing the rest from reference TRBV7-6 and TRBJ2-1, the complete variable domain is GAGVSQSPRYKVTKRGQDVALRCDPISGHVSLYWYRQALGQGPEFLTYFNYEAQQDKSGLPNDRFSAERPEGSISTLTIQRTEQRDSAMYRCASSLGEWGEQFFGPGTRLTVL.

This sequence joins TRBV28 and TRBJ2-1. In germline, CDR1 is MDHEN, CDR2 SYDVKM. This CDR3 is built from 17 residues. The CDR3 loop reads CASSFQVFWSSYNEQFF.